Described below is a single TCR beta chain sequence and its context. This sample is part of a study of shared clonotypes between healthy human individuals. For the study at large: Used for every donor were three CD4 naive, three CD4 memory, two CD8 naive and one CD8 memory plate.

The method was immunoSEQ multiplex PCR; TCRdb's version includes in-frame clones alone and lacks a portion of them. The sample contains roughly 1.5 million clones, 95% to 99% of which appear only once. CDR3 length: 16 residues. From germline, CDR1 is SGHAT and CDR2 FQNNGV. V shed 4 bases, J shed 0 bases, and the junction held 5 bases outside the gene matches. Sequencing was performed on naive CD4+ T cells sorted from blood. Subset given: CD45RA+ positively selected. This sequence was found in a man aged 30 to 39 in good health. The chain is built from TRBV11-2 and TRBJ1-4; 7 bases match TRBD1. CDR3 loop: CASSWDRSATNEKLFF. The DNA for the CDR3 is TGTGCCAGCAGCTGGGACAGATCCGCAACTAATGAAAAACTGTTTTTT.